Sequencing of this T cell receptor beta chain was carried out in a study of blood T cell dynamics during melanoma immunotherapy. Notes on the study in general: Immune-effector CD8+ cells best matched cell-free DNA CDR3 sequences and were most clonal.

Remarks on this clone: Its specificity is not known.

Assay used: immunoSEQ multiplex PCR; TCRdb lists only in-frame clones, some missing. The sample includes 1,600 or so clones, around 73% of them seen just once. Trimming removed 4 bases at V and 1 base at J, with 5 bases between. The CDR3 covers 12 residues. CDR1 and CDR2 (germline): GTSNPN, SVGIG (reference sequence). Time point specified: pre-treatment baseline. Immune-effector memory T cells were defined as CD3+ CD4- CD8+ CD45RA- CD45RO-high CD27- CCR7-. The source is a human donor with melanoma. The rearrangement links TRBV30 to TRBJ1-3; D remains unclear. Sequenced material: CD8+ T cells from blood, taken from a patient treated with checkpoint blockade. The CDR3 nucleotides are TGTGCCTGGAAAAGATCTGGAAACACCATATATTTT. This sequence encodes CAWKRSGNTIYF.